Below, 17 T cell receptor beta chains from the same sample are listed, as sequenced in a study of cytomegalovirus exposure and HLA in healthy donors. The PCR made use of 60 Vbeta and 13 Jbeta primers. Some clones are missing from TCRdb's copy, which holds only in-frame ones; the method was immunoSEQ multiplex PCR. Found here are over 150,000 clones, 80% to 90% of them singletons; the top ten hold about 1.9%. The source material was PBMCs. These receptors all stem from a woman aged 18 to 35 in good health and CMV-seronegative.

This clone was counted only a few times. The rearrangement links TRBV7-9 to TRBJ2-5; 7 positions agree with TRBD1. The germline gives CDR1 SEHNR, CDR2 FQNEAQ (reference sequence). The ends lost 10 bases at V and 5 bases at J; junction bases unmatched: 16. The CDR3 covers 15 residues. CDR3 residues: CATQRGQGILETQYF. The CDR3, as DNA: TGTGCCACCCAGAGGGGGCAGGGGATATTGGAGACCCAGTACTTC. The variable domain in full, with the rest retrieved from reference TRBV7-9 and TRBJ2-5, is DTGVSQNPRHKITKRGQNVTFRCDPISEHNRLYWYRQTLGQGPEFLTYFQNEAQLEKSRLLSDRFSAERPKGSFSTLEIQRTEQGDSAMYLCATQRGQGILETQYFGPGTRLLVL.

The V and J genes are TRBV4-2 and TRBJ2-2; TRBD2 aligns across 11 bases. V lost 0 bases, J lost 4 bases, and 4 bases stayed unmatched. The CDR3 spans 17 residues. Per germline, CDR1 LGHNA and CDR2 YNFKEQ. CDR3 DNA: TGTGCCAGCAGCCAAGATGTAGCGGGAGGGCCCACCGGGGAGCTGTTTTTT. Translating gives CASSQDVAGGPTGELFF.

The rearrangement links TRBV5-6 to TRBJ2-7, with 10 nucleotides matching TRBD1. The V segment lost 4 bases and the J segment 3 bases; nucleotides outside the gene matches: 16. CDR3 length equals 18 residues. CDR1 SGHDT and CDR2 YYEEEE come from the germline V gene. The CDR3 region has the DNA TGTGCCAGCAGCCCCCCAGGGGGACAGGGGTCCGCCTTCTACGAGCAGTACTTC. Translation gives CASSPPGGQGSAFYEQYF.

This rearrangement joins TRBV6-1 to TRBJ2-1; 8 positions match TRBD2. CDR3 size: 15 residues. V was pared by 8 bases and J by 0 bases, with 6 bases of the junction left unmatched. CDR1 and CDR2 from the germline V gene are MNHNS and SASEGT. CDR3: CASLAGSISYNEQFF. The CDR3 nucleotides are TGTGCCAGCTTAGCGGGGAGTATCTCCTACAATGAGCAGTTCTTC.

The chain links TRBV25-1 to TRBJ2-2; D not certain. V was clipped by 6 bases and J by 0 bases, with 5 bases between them. From germline, CDR1 is MGHDK and CDR2 SYGVNS. CDR3 length equals 13 residues. In DNA, the CDR3 is TGTGCCAGCAGGGCTCCGAACACCGGGGAGCTGTTTTTT. Its protein is CASRAPNTGELFF.

The CDR3 spells CASSLARGLRETQYF. The CDR3 region has the DNA TGCGCCAGCAGCTTGGCGAGGGGGCTTAGGGAGACCCAGTACTTC. This chain joins TRBV5-1 and TRBJ2-5, with 7 nucleotides matching TRBD1. The CDR3 runs 15 residues. The junction had 7 bases not matched to a gene; V was cut back by 0 bases and J by 5 bases. Germline-derived CDR1 and CDR2 are SGHRS and YFSETQ.

The chain couples TRBV6-1 to TRBJ1-1, with D perhaps TRBD1 (6 bases). CDR3 length equals 14 residues. The ends were cut back, 6 bases at V and 5 bases at J, with 16 bases in the middle. Germline CDR1 reads MNHNS; CDR2 reads SASEGT. CDR3: CASREQGRGTEAFF. CDR3 in DNA: TGTGCCAGCAGGGAGCAGGGGAGAGGGACTGAAGCTTTCTTT.

The chain combines TRBV19 with TRBJ2-1, with 8 bases lining up with TRBD1. Germline V gene sequence: CDR1 LNHDA, CDR2 SQIVND (reference sequence). The V and J ends lost 7 bases and 0 bases, in that order; junction bases with no gene match: 14. The CDR3 runs 18 residues. The CDR3 here is CASIRTGSISHSYNEQFF. CDR3 DNA sequence: TGTGCCAGTATTAGGACAGGGTCCATATCCCACTCCTACAATGAGCAGTTCTTC.

The V call is TRBV30, the J call TRBJ2-7; 8 positions match TRBD1. This CDR3 spans 13 amino acids. Germline CDR1 and CDR2: GTSNPN and SVGIG (reference sequence). The junction had 10 bases not matched to a gene; V was cut back by 1 base and J by 11 bases. The CDR3 protein is CAWSGGQGYREYF. The CDR3 DNA sequence: TGTGCCTGGAGTGGCGGACAGGGTTATCGCGAGTACTTC. Looking up the rest from reference TRBV30 and TRBJ2-7 gives the full variable domain: SQTIHQWPATLVQPVGSPLSLECTVEGTSNPNLYWYRQAAGRGLQLLFYSVGIGQISSEVPQNLSASRPQDRQFILSSKKLLLSDSGFYLCAWSGGQGYREYFGPGTRLTVT.

The genes are TRBV5-6 and TRBJ1-1, with TRBD1 matching over 7 bases. V dropped 2 bases and J dropped 0; count of bases not matched to a gene: 7. CDR3 length: 16 amino acids. CDR1 and CDR2 (germline): SGHDT, YYEEEE. DNA for the CDR3: TGTGCCAGCAGCTTCGGCCGGGACAGCCTGAACACTGAAGCTTTCTTT. This translates into CASSFGRDSLNTEAFF.

The chain uses TRBV5-4 and TRBJ2-7; 8 bases map to TRBD1. Germline V gene sequence: CDR1 SGHNT, CDR2 YYREEE (reference sequence). The CDR3 runs 15 residues. The J segment lost 2 bases and the V segment lost 0 bases, leaving 4 bases of the junction unmatched. The DNA of the CDR3 is TGTGCCAGCAGCTTGGATGCGACAGGGGCCTACGAGCAGTACTTC. Encoded protein: CASSLDATGAYEQYF.

This clone came up a few times. The chain employs TRBV4-1 and TRBJ2-1, with 8 positions matching TRBD2. With 6 bases clipped from V and 4 bases from J, the junction kept 5 bases outside the gene matches. From germline, CDR1 is MGHRA and CDR2 YSYEKL. This CDR3 is 14 amino acids long. CDR3 nucleotide sequence: TGCGCCAGCAGTCGGCGGGGGGCTTACAATGAGCAGTTCTTC. Translating it yields CASSRRGAYNEQFF.

The V gene is TRBV11-2, the J gene TRBJ2-1; a possible D gene is TRBD1 (5 bases). Trimming took off 7 bases at V and 8 bases at J, with 15 bases between the two ends. Germline assignment: CDR1 SGHAT and CDR2 FQNNGV. The CDR3 is made up of 13 amino acids. The CDR3 is CASNLARVDEQFF. In DNA form, the CDR3 reads TGTGCCAGCAACCTCGCCAGGGTCGATGAGCAGTTCTTC.

CDR3 in DNA: TGTGCCAGCAGCTTAGCCGGACAGCCTTCAAACTATGGCTACACCTTC. Its translation: CASSLAGQPSNYGYTF. V usage is TRBV7-8 and J usage is TRBJ1-2; maybe TRBD1 (6 bases). The CDR3 contains 16 residues. Per the germline V gene, CDR1 is SGHVS and CDR2 is FQNEAQ. Trimming took off 0 bases at V and 2 bases at J, with 13 bases between the two ends.

The chain couples TRBV11-3 to TRBJ2-5, with D tentatively TRBD1 (6 bases). The V gene lost 4 bases and the J gene lost 5 bases, with 14 bases spanning the gap. This CDR3 has 14 amino acids. Germline loops: CDR1 SGHNT, CDR2 YENEEA. CDR3 residues: CASSYTGSVETQYF. In DNA form, the CDR3 reads TGTGCCAGCAGCTATACAGGGTCAGTGGAGACCCAGTACTTC.

This chain connects TRBV9 to TRBJ1-2, with TRBD1 as a possible D gene (6 bases). V shed 0 bases and J shed 2 bases, with 11 bases lying between them. This CDR3 is 15 amino acids long. The V gene's germline CDR1 is SGDLS and CDR2 YYNGEE. The CDR3: CASSVDPGQNYGYTF. CDR3 bases: TGTGCCAGCAGCGTAGACCCAGGACAGAACTATGGCTACACCTTC.

The chain has TRBV29-1 and TRBJ1-2; D perhaps matches TRBD1 (6 bases). The CDR3 is 14 residues long. Germline-derived CDR1 and CDR2 are SQVTM and ANQGSEA. V lost 7 bases, J lost 2 bases, and 17 bases lay in between. CDR3 loop: CSASTGTRNYGYTF. CDR3 DNA sequence: TGCAGCGCCTCCACAGGGACGCGAAACTATGGCTACACCTTC.